Sequencing of this T cell receptor beta chain was carried out in a study of blood T cell repertoires in COVID-19. Study context: The United States, Italy and Spain were the sources of the acute and convalescent COVID-19 samples. The analysed material was cDNA or gDNA that came from T cells, B-cell-depleted T cells, or PBMCs.

In the original workflow: Quantification of nucleated cells was approximated via reference gene primer amplification. Generated by immunoSEQ multiplex PCR, the TCRdb table keeps only in-frame clones and is missing some. V, J and clone size reflect that table, while D and trimming were determined from the DNA. The profile shows around 700,000 clones, about 87% of them singletons. Germline CDR1 MDHEN, CDR2 SYDVKM. The CDR3 spans 14 residues. V was shortened by 8 bases and J by 5 bases, with 16 bases between the two germline ends. V and J are TRBV28 and TRBJ1-5; D remains ambiguous. Sample: peripheral blood. The clonotype originates from a woman under 30 with acute or convalescent COVID-19. CDR3: CASLKRRIDQPQHF. CDR3 in DNA: TGTGCCAGCCTAAAAAGGAGAATCGATCAGCCCCAGCATTTT. Together with reference TRBV28 and TRBJ1-5, the CDR3 gives the full variable domain: DVKVTQSSRYLVKRTGEKVFLECVQDMDHENMFWYRQDPGLGLRLIYFSYDVKMKEKGDIPEGYSVSREKKERFSLILESASTNQTSMYLCASLKRRIDQPQHFGDGTRLSIL.